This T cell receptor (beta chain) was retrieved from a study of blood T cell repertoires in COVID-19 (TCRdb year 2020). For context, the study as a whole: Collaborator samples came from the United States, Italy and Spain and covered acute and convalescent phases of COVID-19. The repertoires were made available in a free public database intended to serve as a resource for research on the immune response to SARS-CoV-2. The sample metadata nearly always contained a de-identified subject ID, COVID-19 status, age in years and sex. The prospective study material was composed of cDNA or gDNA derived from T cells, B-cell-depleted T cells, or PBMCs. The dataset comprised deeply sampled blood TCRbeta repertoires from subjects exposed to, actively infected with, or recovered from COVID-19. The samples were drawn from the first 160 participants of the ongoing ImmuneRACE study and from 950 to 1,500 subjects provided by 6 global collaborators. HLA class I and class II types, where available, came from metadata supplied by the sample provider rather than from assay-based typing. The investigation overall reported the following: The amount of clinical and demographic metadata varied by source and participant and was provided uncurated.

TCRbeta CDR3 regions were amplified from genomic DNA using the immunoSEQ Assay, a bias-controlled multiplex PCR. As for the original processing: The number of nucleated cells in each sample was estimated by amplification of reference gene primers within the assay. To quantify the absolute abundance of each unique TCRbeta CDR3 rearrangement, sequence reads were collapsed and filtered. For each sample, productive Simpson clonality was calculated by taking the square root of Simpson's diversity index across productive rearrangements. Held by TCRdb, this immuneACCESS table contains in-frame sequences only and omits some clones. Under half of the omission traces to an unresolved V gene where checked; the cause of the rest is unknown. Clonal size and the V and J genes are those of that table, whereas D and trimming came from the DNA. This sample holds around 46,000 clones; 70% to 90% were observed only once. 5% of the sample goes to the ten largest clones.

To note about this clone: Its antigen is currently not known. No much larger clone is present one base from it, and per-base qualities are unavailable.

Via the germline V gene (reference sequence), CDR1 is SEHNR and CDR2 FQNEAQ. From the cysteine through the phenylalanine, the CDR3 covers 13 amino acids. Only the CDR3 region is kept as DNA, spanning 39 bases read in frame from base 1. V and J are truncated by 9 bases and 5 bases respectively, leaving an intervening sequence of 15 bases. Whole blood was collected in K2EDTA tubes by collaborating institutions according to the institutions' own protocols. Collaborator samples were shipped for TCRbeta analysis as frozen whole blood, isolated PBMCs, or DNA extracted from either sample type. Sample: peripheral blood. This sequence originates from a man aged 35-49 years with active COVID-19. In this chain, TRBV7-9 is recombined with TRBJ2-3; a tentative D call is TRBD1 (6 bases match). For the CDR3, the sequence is CASINRDGDTQYF. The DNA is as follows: TGTGCCAGTATAAACAGGGACGGAGATACGCAGTATTTT.